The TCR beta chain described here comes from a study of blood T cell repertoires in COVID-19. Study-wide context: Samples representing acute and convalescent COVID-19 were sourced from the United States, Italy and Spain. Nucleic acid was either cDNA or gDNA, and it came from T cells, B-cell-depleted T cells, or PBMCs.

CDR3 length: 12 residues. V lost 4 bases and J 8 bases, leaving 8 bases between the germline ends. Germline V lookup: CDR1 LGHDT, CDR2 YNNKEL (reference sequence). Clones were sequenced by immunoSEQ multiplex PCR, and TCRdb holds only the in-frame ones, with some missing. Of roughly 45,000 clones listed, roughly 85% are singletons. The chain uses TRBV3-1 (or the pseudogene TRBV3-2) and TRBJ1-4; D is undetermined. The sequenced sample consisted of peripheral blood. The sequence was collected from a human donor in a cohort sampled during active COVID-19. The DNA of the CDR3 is TGTGCCAGCAGCCCCCCAGGCGAAAAACTGTTTTTT. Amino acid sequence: CASSPPGEKLFF.